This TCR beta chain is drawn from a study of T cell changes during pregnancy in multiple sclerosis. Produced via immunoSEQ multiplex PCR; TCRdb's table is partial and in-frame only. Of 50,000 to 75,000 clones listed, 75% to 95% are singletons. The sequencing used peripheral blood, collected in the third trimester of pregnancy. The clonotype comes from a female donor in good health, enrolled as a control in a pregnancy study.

The chain's CDR3 is CASSQGRGAEAFF. The CDR3 nucleotides are TGCGCCAGCAGCCAGGGGAGGGGAGCTGAAGCTTTCTTT. This chain joins TRBV5-1 and TRBJ1-1, with a possible D match to TRBD1 (6 bases). V shed 4 bases and J shed 6 bases, with 13 bases lying between them. Germline CDR1 and CDR2: SGHRS and YFSETQ. The CDR3 is 13 amino acids.